What follows are 8 T cell receptor beta chains derived from one specimen sequenced in a study of regulatory T cells in long-lasting Graves disease. Regarding time point: persistent/refractory GD, antithyroid drugs over 5 years with positive TRAb. Generation of the TCR library employed RNA extracted from PBMCs. Arm-PCR of CDR3 regions with iRepertoire HTBI primers generated TCR beta libraries. TCRdb analysed the multiplex PCR reads with MiXCR anew, one entry per CDR3 protein. Here the sample spans about 660,000 distinct CDR3 sequences, 30% being singletons. The source was peripheral blood mononuclear cells (PBMCs), collected when the disease was refractory, from a patient treated with antithyroid drugs. All receptors derive from a female donor with Graves disease.

This clonotype has a handful of counts. This rearrangement joins TRBV11-2 to TRBJ2-4; D gene ambiguous. Germline V gene lookup returns CDR1 SGHAT and CDR2 FQNNGV. The CDR3 has 11 amino acids. Trimming removed 3 bases at V and 7 bases at J, with 4 bases between. The CDR3 DNA follows: TGTGCCAGCAGCTTGTCGAACATTCAGTACTTC. Translation: CASSLSNIQYF.

V and J are TRBV6-1 and TRBJ1-5, with a possible D match to TRBD1 (5 bases). V lost 5 bases, J lost 1 base, and 15 bases lay in between. This CDR3 is built from 16 residues. Germline V gene sequence: CDR1 MNHNS, CDR2 SASEGT. The CDR3 protein is CASSPLAGGSNQPQHF. The CDR3 DNA reads TGTGCCAGCAGTCCACTAGCGGGGGGAAGCAATCAGCCCCAGCATTTT.

V gene TRBV6-1 combines with J gene TRBJ1-2; 7 nucleotides agree with TRBD1. This CDR3 comprises 16 residues. Per the germline V gene, CDR1 is MNHNS and CDR2 is SASEGT. V lost 5 bases, J lost 0 bases, and 9 bases stayed unmatched. CDR3 in DNA: TGTGCCAGCAGTAGAACAGGGGCTAGCTCTAACTATGGCTACACCTTC. It codes for CASSRTGASSNYGYTF.

With respect to this clonotype: The junction and the germline gene differ at one end; a read error may be behind it. This chain joins TRBV28 and TRBJ1-2; a weak D match, TRBD1 (5 bases). The CDR3 consists of 15 residues. Germline V lookup: CDR1 MDHEN, CDR2 SYDVKM. Here the CDR3 DNA reads TGTGCCAGCAGTCCCCAGGTGGGGGGTAACTATGACTACACCTTC. Its translation is CASSPQVGGNYDYTF.

This clonotype was seen repeatedly, ten times or more. The chain uses TRBV15 and TRBJ1-2; TRBD1 aligns across 9 bases. Trimming took 1 base from V and 3 from J; bases not matched to a gene: 3. This CDR3 contains 15 residues. Germline V CDR1 and CDR2: LNHNV, YYDKDF (reference sequence). CDR3 region: CATSRVRQGDYGYTF. DNA for the CDR3: TGTGCCACCAGCAGAGTCCGACAGGGGGACTATGGCTACACCTTC.

Points on this clonotype: Since a much larger clone is just one base distant, this may be a read error. This chain joins TRBV12-3 or TRBV12-4 and TRBJ1-2; D unclear. Trimming took 1 base from V and 9 from J, leaving 9 bases between them. This CDR3 comprises 12 residues. The CDR3 reads CASSLGTDSYTF. The CDR3 DNA reads as TGTGCCAGCAGTTTAGGAACAGATAGCTACACCTTC.

The CDR3 region is CASNPLAGGTGELFF. CDR3 coding DNA: TGTGCCAGCAACCCACTAGCGGGAGGGACCGGGGAGCTGTTTTTT. The chain uses TRBV7-2 and TRBJ2-2; 13 bases align to TRBD2. The CDR3 extends over 15 amino acids. V lost 7 bases to trimming and J lost 5 bases; unmatched junction nucleotides: 4. CDR1 is SGHTA, CDR2 FQGNSA, per germline. Filled out from reference TRBV7-2 and TRBJ2-2, the complete variable domain reads GAGVSQSPSNKVTEKGKDVELRCDPISGHTALYWYRQSLGQGLEFLIYFQGNSAPDKSGLPSDRFSAERTGGSVSTLTIQRTQQEDSAVYLCASNPLAGGTGELFFGEGSRLTVL.

This sequence joins TRBV28 and TRBJ2-7, with D possibly called TRBD1 or TRBD2 (5 bases each). This CDR3 is built from 15 residues. V gave up 2 bases and J gave up 6 bases, with 17 bases separating them. Germline lookup yields CDR1 MDHEN and CDR2 SYDVKM. For the CDR3, the DNA is TGTGCCAGCAGTTTAGCCAGGGACCCCCTTCCCGAGCAGTACTTC. Its protein is CASSLARDPLPEQYF.